This T cell receptor beta chain was sequenced for a study of radiotherapy plus CTLA-4 blockade in lung cancer. Findings and caveats of the study: Radiotherapy with ipilimumab was followed by blood expansion of tumor-derived clones.

Per germline, CDR1 MNHEY and CDR2 SVGAGI. The CDR3 has 14 residues. The germline V and J ends were trimmed by 8 bases and 0 bases, with 13 bases remaining between them. TCRdb's copy holds only in-frame clones and misses some; the assay was immunoSEQ multiplex PCR. The table lists about 24,000 clones, approximately 74% of them singletons. Turning to this clone: Its antigen remains unknown.

This material consisted of peripheral blood, taken from a patient treated with radiotherapy plus ipilimumab. The sequence was obtained from a human donor with non-small cell lung cancer whose response to radiotherapy plus ipilimumab could not be evaluated. This chain uses TRBV6-5 with TRBJ1-1; D remains ambiguous. The CDR3 region has the DNA TGTGCCAGCCGAGAGGGAAACATGAACACTGAAGCTTTCTTT. Amino acids: CASREGNMNTEAFF.